The 19 T cell receptor beta chains below were found in one sample sequenced in a study of T cell responses to AZD1222 COVID-19 vaccine. Data came from immunoSEQ multiplex PCR; TCRdb stores just in-frame clones and leaves some out. Of under 150,000 clones in the sample, 75% to 90% were seen once. Material: peripheral blood, obtained 28 days after the second AZD1222 dose. Receptors originate from an adult who received the AZD1222 COVID-19 vaccine.

The chain links TRBV25-1 to TRBJ2-7; D tentatively fits TRBD1 or TRBD2 (6 bases each). This CDR3 region has 15 residues. Per the germline V gene, CDR1 is MGHDK and CDR2 is SYGVNS. Trimming removed 2 bases at V and 7 bases at J, with 18 bases between. The CDR3 DNA reads TGTGCCAGCAGTGAAAGAGAGGGGGGCCTGAGTGAGCAGTACTTC. Translated, it gives CASSEREGGLSEQYF.

This chain links TRBV7-9 with TRBJ2-2, with a weak D call TRBD1 (6 bases). Germline V CDR1 and CDR2: SEHNR, FQNEAQ (reference sequence). The V gene lost 0 bases and the J gene lost 1 base, with 12 bases spanning the gap. The CDR3 runs to 17 residues. The CDR3 DNA reads as TGTGCCAGCAGCTTAGCCTGGGGGCAGGAGAACACCGGGGAGCTGTTTTTT. This codes for CASSLAWGQENTGELFF.

CDR3: CASSYSAGTGNTIYF. CDR3 bases: TGTGCCAGCAGTTACTCTGCGGGGACTGGAAACACCATATATTTT. The genes are TRBV6-5 and TRBJ1-3; no definite D call. The germline CDR1 and CDR2 sequences are MNHEY and SVGAGI. This CDR3 has 15 residues. Trimming left V 0 bases short and J 2 bases short, with 8 bases between.

This chain joins TRBV11-2 and TRBJ1-2; D is uncertain. Germline loops: CDR1 SGHAT, CDR2 FQNNGV. CDR3 length: 14 amino acids. V was clipped by 0 bases and J by 8 bases, with 13 bases between them. Written as DNA, the CDR3 is TGTGCCAGCAGCTTAGATCGGGCGATTTCGGGCTACACCTTC. Its protein is CASSLDRAISGYTF.

This clone was detected a few times. The chain carries TRBV3-1 (or the pseudogene TRBV3-2) and TRBJ1-5; D might be TRBD1 (6 bases). CDR1 is LGHDT, CDR2 YNNKEL, per germline (reference sequence). Trimming took off 3 bases at V and 7 bases at J, with 13 bases between the two ends. The CDR3 totals 14 residues. CDR3 sequence reads: CASSQNRARQPQHF. The CDR3 DNA is TGTGCCAGCAGCCAGAACAGGGCTCGCCAGCCCCAGCATTTT.

The V call is TRBV28, the J call TRBJ1-6, with D unresolved. CDR3 length: 15 residues. CDR1 is MDHEN, CDR2 SYDVKM, per germline. V lost 3 bases and J lost 8, with 14 bases in between. The CDR3, as DNA: TGTGCCAGCAGTTTGCCCTTAAACAAGGATTCACCCCTCCACTTT. Translation: CASSLPLNKDSPLHF.

A single count supports this clone. V is TRBV18 and J is TRBJ1-2, with D possibly matching TRBD1 (5 bases). Germline V CDR1 and CDR2: KGHSH, LQKENI. This CDR3 spans 14 amino acids. With 4 bases removed from V and 3 bases from J, the gap between germline ends came to 12 bases. CDR3 protein: CASSLQGFDYGYTF. The CDR3 DNA sequence: TGTGCCAGCTCACTCCAGGGTTTCGACTATGGCTACACCTTC.

The chain uses TRBV5-5 and TRBJ2-2; D gene uncertain. The CDR3 contains 14 residues. Trimming took off 0 bases at V and 5 bases at J, with 8 bases between the two ends. CDR1 SGHKS and CDR2 YYEKEE come from the germline V gene (reference sequence). CDR3 sequence reads: CASSLATLTGELFF. The CDR3 DNA follows: TGTGCCAGCAGCTTGGCTACTCTTACCGGGGAGCTGTTTTTT.

The rearrangement joins TRBV6-2 or TRBV6-3 to TRBJ2-3; D not certain. The V gene's germline CDR1 is MNHEY and CDR2 SVGEGT. The CDR3 has 13 residues. Trimming cost V 5 bases and J 8 bases, with 14 bases left between them. The CDR3 nucleotides read TGTGCCAGCAGTCCGATACCTAGTGGTACGCAGTATTTT. Amino acid sequence: CASSPIPSGTQYF.

This clone was counted between two and nine times. V is TRBV30 and J is TRBJ1-2, with D uncertain. V lost 5 bases and J lost 4, with 11 bases in between. This CDR3 spans 12 amino acids. The germline V gene encodes CDR1 GTSNPN and CDR2 SVGIG (reference sequence). CDR3 in amino acids: CAWGVGAYGYTF. In DNA, the CDR3 is TGTGCCTGGGGGGTGGGAGCCTATGGCTACACCTTC.

This rearrangement joins TRBV7-8 to TRBJ2-7; D is possibly TRBD1 (6 bases). V lost 4 bases and J 1 base, leaving 11 bases between the germline ends. CDR1 is SGHVS, CDR2 FQNEAQ, per germline. This CDR3 region has 14 residues. The CDR3 DNA is TGTGCCAGCAGCTCGGGACAATCTTCCTACGAGCAGTACTTC. Translation gives CASSSGQSSYEQYF.

V is TRBV3-1 (or the pseudogene TRBV3-2) and J is TRBJ1-4, with unresolved D. The CDR3 runs 14 residues. The V end was cut by 3 bases, the J end by 7 bases, with 12 bases between. Germline lookup yields CDR1 LGHDT and CDR2 YNNKEL (reference sequence). The CDR3 reads CASSQGWRGEKLFF. The CDR3 bases are TGTGCCAGCAGCCAGGGATGGCGGGGTGAAAAACTGTTTTTT.

The J gene is TRBJ2-7, the V gene TRBV3-1 (or the pseudogene TRBV3-2); D is undetermined. The germline V gene encodes CDR1 LGHDT and CDR2 YNNKEL (reference sequence). Trimming removed 4 bases at V and 3 bases at J, with 25 bases between. This CDR3 has 18 amino acids. This CDR3 reads CASSRLYRPRVAYYEQYF. DNA of the CDR3: TGTGCCAGCAGCCGTCTTTACCGCCCACGAGTCGCTTACTACGAGCAGTACTTC.

This rearrangement joins TRBV4-3 to TRBJ2-7, with a tentative D call TRBD1 (6 bases). The V end lost 0 bases, the J end lost 3 bases, and 30 bases lay between the germline ends. Germline CDR1 LGHNA, CDR2 YSLEER. The CDR3 is 21 amino acids. CDR3 in amino acids: CASSQDILGVETGTPIYEQYF. CDR3 DNA: TGCGCCAGCAGCCAAGATATATTGGGAGTCGAGACCGGGACACCCATCTACGAGCAGTACTTC.

This chain links TRBV7-2 with TRBJ1-5; TRBD1 agrees at 8 bases. Germline trimming cut 2 bases from V and 6 bases from J; bases unmatched to any gene: 6. This CDR3 contains 15 residues. Germline V gene lookup returns CDR1 SGHTA and CDR2 FQGNSA. CDR3 in amino acids: CASSLTTGGFQPQHF. The CDR3 DNA reads as TGTGCCAGCAGCTTAACCACAGGGGGTTTTCAGCCCCAGCATTTT. Full variable domain (rest looked up from reference TRBV7-2 and TRBJ1-5): GAGVSQSPSNKVTEKGKDVELRCDPISGHTALYWYRQSLGQGLEFLIYFQGNSAPDKSGLPSDRFSAERTGGSVSTLTIQRTQQEDSAVYLCASSLTTGGFQPQHFGDGTRLSIL.

The J gene is TRBJ1-1, the V gene TRBV29-1, with D maybe TRBD1 (5 bases). This CDR3 has 14 residues. The germline gives CDR1 SQVTM, CDR2 ANQGSEA. Trimming took off 3 bases at V and 5 bases at J, with 16 bases between the two ends. DNA of the CDR3: TGCAGCGTTGACCCGCACGGGGGTCGGACTGAAGCTTTCTTT. Translating gives CSVDPHGGRTEAFF.

This clone was seen a single time. CDR3 sequence (DNA): TGTGCCAGCAGCGTAGACTCCAGGGGCACTGAAGCTTTCTTT. Translated, it gives CASSVDSRGTEAFF. V and J are TRBV9 and TRBJ1-1; a possible D gene is TRBD1 (6 bases). Trimming removed 0 bases at V and 4 bases at J, with 10 bases between. CDR1 is SGDLS, CDR2 YYNGEE, per germline. The CDR3 is 14 residues long. Supplemented by reference TRBV9 and TRBJ1-1, the full variable domain reads DSGVTQTPKHLITATGQRVTLRCSPRSGDLSVYWYQQSLDQGLQFLIQYYNGEERAKGNILERFSAQQFPDLHSELNLSSLELGDSALYFCASSVDSRGTEAFFGQGTRLTVV.

The chain links TRBV7-9 to TRBJ1-6; tentative D call: TRBD1 (5 bases). This CDR3 spans 14 amino acids. The V and J ends lost 2 bases and 10 bases respectively, with 12 bases between them. Germline V gene data show CDR1 as SEHNR and CDR2 as FQNEAQ (reference sequence). CDR3 sequence: CASSLQGPGSPLHF. CDR3 DNA: TGTGCCAGCAGCTTACAGGGTCCTGGCTCACCCCTCCACTTT.

The genes are TRBV24-1 and TRBJ1-2; TRBD1 matches at 8 bases. CDR1 is KGHDR and CDR2 is SFDVKD in the germline V gene. V lost 6 bases and J lost 8; bases outside the gene matches: 10. This CDR3 has 14 amino acids. This CDR3 is CATSPGGTSRGYTF. Here the CDR3 DNA reads TGTGCCACCAGTCCAGGGGGCACAAGTCGCGGCTACACCTTC.